This T cell receptor beta chain was profiled in a study of T cells in Graves' hyperthyroidism and ophthalmopathy. Study at large: Peripheral blood was obtained at initial diagnosis, preceding any treatment.

Patients were excluded because of uncontrolled infection, other autoimmune disease, pregnancy or lactation. This CDR3 is built from 19 residues. Trimming removed 2 bases from V and 0 bases from J; junction bases left unmatched: 14. Germline V gene data show CDR1 as MNHEY and CDR2 as SVGEGT. The source material, RNA transcripts, was used to amplify TCR beta CDR3 regions. RT-PCR in the first round (using the HTBI primer set) targeted the TCR CDR3. TCRdb re-called the multiplex PCR reads through MiXCR, storing one row per CDR3 protein. The table lists approximately 400,000 distinct CDR3 sequences, about 15% of them singletons.

The TCR sequence derives from a woman in her 30s with Graves' hyperthyroidism. This chain links TRBV6-2 or TRBV6-3 with TRBJ2-7; 9 nucleotides match TRBD2. Specimen: blood. The CDR3, as DNA: TGTGCCAGCAGTTACGATTCGGGTCGCGGGAGGGCCTTCTCCTACGAGCAGTACTTC. Protein: CASSYDSGRGRAFSYEQYF.